This TCR beta chain is drawn from a study of cytomegalovirus exposure and HLA in healthy donors. At the level of the study: Genetic ancestry analysis placed 75% to 85% of the 300 to 500 donors that were genotyped in the Caucasian-associated cluster.

Germline CDR1 SGHRS, CDR2 YFSETQ. The CDR3 spans 15 residues. After removal of 1 base from V and 2 bases from J, the junction contained 3 bases not matched to a gene. Amplification used 60 Vbeta primers and 13 Jbeta primers. Repertoires were generated with immunoSEQ multiplex PCR, while TCRdb's copy carries only in-frame clones and drops some. In the table there are 110,000 to 150,000 clones, about 77% of which are singletons. Points from the study as a whole: The classifier reportedly diagnosed cytomegalovirus status with high specificity and sensitivity.

A note on this clone: Its antigen is as yet unknown.

The J gene is TRBJ1-5, the V gene TRBV5-1, with 7 bases lining up with TRBD1. This receptor was obtained from a male donor in good health and CMV-seronegative. The sample was PBMCs. CDR3 sequence: CASSLTTGGNQPQHF. The CDR3 nucleotides are TGCGCCAGCAGCTTGACTACAGGGGGCAATCAGCCCCAGCATTTT.